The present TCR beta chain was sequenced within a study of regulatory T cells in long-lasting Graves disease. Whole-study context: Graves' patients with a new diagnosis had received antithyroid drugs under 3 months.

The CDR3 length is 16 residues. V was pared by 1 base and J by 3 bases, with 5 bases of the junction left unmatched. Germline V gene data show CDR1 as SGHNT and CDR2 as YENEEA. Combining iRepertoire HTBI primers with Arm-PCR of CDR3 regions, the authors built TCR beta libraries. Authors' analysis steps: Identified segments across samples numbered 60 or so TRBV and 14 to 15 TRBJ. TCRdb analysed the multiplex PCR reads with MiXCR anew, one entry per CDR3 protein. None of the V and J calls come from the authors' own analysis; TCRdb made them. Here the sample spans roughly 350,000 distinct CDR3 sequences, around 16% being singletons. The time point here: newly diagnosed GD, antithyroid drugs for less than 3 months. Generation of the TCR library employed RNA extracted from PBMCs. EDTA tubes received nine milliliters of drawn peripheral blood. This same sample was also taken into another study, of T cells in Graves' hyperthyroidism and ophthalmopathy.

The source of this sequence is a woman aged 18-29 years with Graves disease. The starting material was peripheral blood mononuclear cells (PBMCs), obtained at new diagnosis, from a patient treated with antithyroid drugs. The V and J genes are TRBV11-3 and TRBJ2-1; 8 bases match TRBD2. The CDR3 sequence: CASSLAGGISYNEQFF. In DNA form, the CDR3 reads TGTGCCAGCAGCTTAGCGGGGGGGATTAGCTACAATGAGCAGTTCTTC.